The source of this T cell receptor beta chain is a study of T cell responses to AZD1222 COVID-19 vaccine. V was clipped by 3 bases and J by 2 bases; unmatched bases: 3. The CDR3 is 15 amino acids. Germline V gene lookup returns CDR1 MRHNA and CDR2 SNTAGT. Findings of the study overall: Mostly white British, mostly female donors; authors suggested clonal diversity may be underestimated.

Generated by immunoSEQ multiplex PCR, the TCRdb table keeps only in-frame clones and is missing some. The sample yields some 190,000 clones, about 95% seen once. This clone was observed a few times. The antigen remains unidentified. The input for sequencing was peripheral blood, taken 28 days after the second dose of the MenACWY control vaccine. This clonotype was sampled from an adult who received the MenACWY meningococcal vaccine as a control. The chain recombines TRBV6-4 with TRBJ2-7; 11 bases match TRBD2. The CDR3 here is CASSDLTSGAYEQYF. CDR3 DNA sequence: TGTGCCAGCAGTGATCTGACTAGCGGGGCCTACGAGCAGTACTTC.